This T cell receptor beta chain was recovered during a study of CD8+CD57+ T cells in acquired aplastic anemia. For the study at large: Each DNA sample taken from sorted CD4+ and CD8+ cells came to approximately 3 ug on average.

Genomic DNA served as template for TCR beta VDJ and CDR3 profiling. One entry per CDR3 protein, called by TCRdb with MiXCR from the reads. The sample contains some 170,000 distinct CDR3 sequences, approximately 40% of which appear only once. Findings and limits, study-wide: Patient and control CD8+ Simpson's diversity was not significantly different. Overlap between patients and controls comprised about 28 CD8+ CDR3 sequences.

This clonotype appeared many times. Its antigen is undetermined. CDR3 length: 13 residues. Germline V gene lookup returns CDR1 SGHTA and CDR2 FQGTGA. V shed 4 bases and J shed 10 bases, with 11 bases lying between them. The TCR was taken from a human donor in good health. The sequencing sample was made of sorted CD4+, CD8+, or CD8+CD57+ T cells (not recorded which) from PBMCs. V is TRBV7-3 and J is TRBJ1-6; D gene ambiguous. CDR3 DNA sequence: TGTGCCAGCAGCTCTAACTCTGGATCACCCCTCCACTTT. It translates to CASSSNSGSPLHF.